The source of this T cell receptor (beta chain) is a study of OX40 agonist ivuxolimab in advanced cancers. Overall study context: Intravenous ivuxolimab was administered to patients every 2 weeks at 0.01 to 10 mg/kg. Three dose-escalation patients had partial responses: one with hepatocellular carcinoma and two with cutaneous melanoma.

The ends lost 3 bases at V and 1 base at J; junction bases unmatched: 8. The germline CDR1 and CDR2 sequences are KGHSH and LQKENI. The CDR3 totals 16 residues. Overall study findings and caveats: The 0.1-3.0 mg/kg partial responders had among the lowest clonal expansion. Among expanded peripheral T cells, antigen specificity went undetermined.

Sequencing used immunoSEQ multiplex PCR; TCRdb keeps in-frame clones, though not all of them. The sample yields about 98,000 clones, 90% to 95% seen once. Notes on this clone: Its matching antigen is unknown.

V is TRBV18 and J is TRBJ1-2; 7 nucleotides match TRBD1. This clonotype was sampled from an adult with an advanced solid tumor such as melanoma, head and neck, liver or kidney cancer. The sample consisted of CD4+ or CD8+ T cells sorted from blood, taken in a trial of the OX40 agonist ivuxolimab. CDR3: CASSPRDSEGNYGYTF. The CDR3 nucleotides are TGTGCCAGCTCACCTAGGGACAGCGAGGGTAACTATGGCTACACCTTC.